Each of the 26 T cell receptor beta chains below was sequenced from the same sample in a study of blood T cell repertoires in COVID-19. Sequencing was performed with immunoSEQ multiplex PCR; in TCRdb, only in-frame clones are kept and a portion is missing. Of some 180,000 clones listed, roughly 81% are singletons. The sample taken for sequencing was peripheral blood. These receptors all stem from a woman aged 40-49 years with COVID-19, enrolled during active disease.

In its sample, this clone was seen a few times. V and J are TRBV19 and TRBJ1-1; D may be TRBD1 (5 bases). CDR1 and CDR2 from the germline V gene are LNHDA and SQIVND (reference sequence). V was cut by 6 bases and J by 2 bases, with 13 bases left in between. The CDR3 is made up of 14 amino acids. The CDR3 DNA reads as TGTGCCAGTAGGTCGGGAGACAGAAACACTGAAGCTTTCTTT. Protein product: CASRSGDRNTEAFF.

This rearrangement joins TRBV7-9 to TRBJ1-6, with 8 bases lining up with TRBD1. This CDR3 contains 16 residues. With V trimmed by 1 base and J by 7 bases, 6 bases remained unmatched. Germline-derived CDR1 and CDR2 are SEHNR and FQNEAQ (reference sequence). DNA of the CDR3: TGTGCCAGCAGCTTAGGTCAGGGGGCGAAGAATTCACCCCTCCACTTT. This sequence encodes CASSLGQGAKNSPLHF.

CDR3 sequence reads: CASSEPTGALAKNIQYF. DNA for the CDR3: TGTGCCAGCAGTGAACCGACAGGGGCCCTAGCCAAAAACATTCAGTACTTC. The chain links TRBV25-1 to TRBJ2-4; 8 positions agree with TRBD1. The trim removed 2 bases at V and 0 bases at J, leaving 6 bases unmatched. From germline, CDR1 is MGHDK and CDR2 SYGVNS. This CDR3 has 17 residues. The full variable domain, rest sourced from reference TRBV25-1 and TRBJ2-4, is EADIYQTPRYLVIGTGKKITLECSQTMGHDKMYWYQQDPGMELHLIHYSYGVNSTEKGDLSSESTVSRIRTEHFPLTLESARPSHTSQYLCASSEPTGALAKNIQYFGAGTRLSVL.

The V and J genes are TRBV11-2 and TRBJ2-2; TRBD1 might be the D (6 bases). V lost 5 bases, J lost 4 bases, and 14 bases lay in between. Germline V CDR1 and CDR2: SGHAT, FQNNGV. The CDR3 length is 15 residues. The CDR3 protein is CASSRAGESTGELFF. For the CDR3, the DNA is TGTGCCAGCAGCCGCGCAGGGGAGAGCACCGGGGAGCTGTTTTTT.

The CDR3 loop is CASSQDGTPDRAQYF. The CDR3 nucleotides read TGCGCCAGCAGCCAAGACGGGACTCCTGATAGAGCGCAGTACTTC. The chain combines TRBV4-1 with TRBJ2-7; TRBD2 might be the D (6 bases). This CDR3 is 15 amino acids long. The germline V gene has CDR1 MGHRA and CDR2 YSYEKL. V gave up 0 bases and J gave up 9 bases, with 18 bases separating them.

The rearrangement joins TRBV6-5 to TRBJ2-7, with 9 bases aligning to TRBD2. This CDR3 region has 15 residues. With 5 bases clipped from V and 3 bases from J, the junction kept 8 bases outside the gene matches. From germline, CDR1 is MNHEY and CDR2 SVGAGI. The DNA of the CDR3 is TGTGCCAGCAGTCATTTAGCGGGAGCGGGCTACGAGCAGTACTTC. Protein: CASSHLAGAGYEQYF.

The chain uses TRBV5-6 and TRBJ1-5; no definite D call. Germline V gives CDR1 SGHDT, CDR2 YYEEEE. V was trimmed by 3 bases and J by 5 bases, leaving 12 bases between them. The CDR3 length is 14 residues. CDR3 nucleotides: TGTGCCAGCAGCTCCGAGCGGGCGGATCAGCCCCAGCATTTT. This encodes CASSSERADQPQHF.

This clone was seen only once. The rearrangement uses TRBV7-8 and TRBJ2-7; 11 positions agree with TRBD1. The CDR3 length is 15 residues. Trimming removed 5 bases from V and 0 bases from J; junction bases left unmatched: 3. The germline CDR1 and CDR2 sequences are SGHVS and FQNEAQ. In DNA, the CDR3 is TGTGCCAGCAGCCCCGGGACAGGGGGCTCCTACGAGCAGTACGTC. This encodes CASSPGTGGSYEQYV.

The chain couples TRBV3-1 (or the pseudogene TRBV3-2) to TRBJ2-1; 13 positions match TRBD2. The J segment lost 10 bases and the V segment lost 0 bases, leaving 6 bases of the junction unmatched. The length of the CDR3 is 16 residues. Germline values: CDR1 LGHDT, CDR2 YNNKEL (reference sequence). CDR3 amino acids: CASSQEVGLAGVEQFF. The CDR3, as DNA: TGTGCCAGCAGCCAAGAGGTCGGACTAGCGGGAGTGGAGCAGTTCTTC.

The chain is built from TRBV7-6 and TRBJ2-1; D gene uncertain. Germline lookup yields CDR1 SGHVS and CDR2 FNYEAQ. The CDR3 runs to 14 residues. V lost 2 bases and J 7 bases, leaving 12 bases between the germline ends. The CDR3 reads CASSLNYLTNEQFF. In DNA, the CDR3 is TGTGCCAGCAGCTTAAATTATCTGACTAATGAGCAGTTCTTC.

This clone has only a few counts. The gene calls are TRBV7-9 and TRBJ1-5; no definite D call. Germline V gives CDR1 SEHNR, CDR2 FQNEAQ (reference sequence). This CDR3 has 12 amino acids. V was trimmed by 5 bases and J by 5 bases, leaving 7 bases between them. CDR3 residues: CASSAIYQPQHF. The CDR3 bases are TGTGCCAGCAGCGCGATATATCAGCCCCAGCATTTT.

The rearrangement links TRBV30 to TRBJ1-4; D is undetermined. Germline V gives CDR1 GTSNPN, CDR2 SVGIG (reference sequence). V lost 3 bases, J lost 4 bases, and 9 bases lay in between. CDR3 size: 13 residues. The CDR3 here is CAWRRAINEKLFF. CDR3 sequence (DNA): TGTGCCTGGAGACGAGCTATTAATGAAAAACTGTTTTTT.

In this sample, this clone turned up once. This rearrangement joins TRBV6-5 to TRBJ2-5, with D possibly being TRBD2 (6 bases). Germline CDR1 MNHEY, CDR2 SVGAGI. Between the trimmed V and J ends, which lost 8 bases and 5 bases, there was a span of 18 bases. The CDR3 is 14 residues long. The DNA of the CDR3 is TGTGCCAGCTCTAACGAAGCTAGCGTCGAGACCCAGTACTTC. Protein: CASSNEASVETQYF.

This clone was observed a handful of times. V usage is TRBV28 and J usage is TRBJ1-4, with unresolved D. The CDR3 runs to 15 residues. Germline-derived CDR1 and CDR2 are MDHEN and SYDVKM. V dropped 3 bases and J dropped 0 bases, with 8 bases sitting between them. The CDR3 region is CASSFPRSTNEKLFF. In nucleotides, the CDR3 is TGTGCCAGCAGTTTCCCCAGGTCAACTAATGAAAAACTGTTTTTT.

About this clone: Distinct nucleotide sequences in the sample also encode this CDR3. The chain links TRBV5-1 to TRBJ2-7, with 7 positions matching TRBD2. Germline CDR1 is SGHRS and CDR2 is YFSETQ. The CDR3 is 14 residues long. The V gene end was trimmed by 1 base and the J gene end by 1 base; junction bases not matched to a gene: 2. For the CDR3, the DNA is TGCGCCAGCAGCTTGAGTAGCGGGTCCTACGAGCAGTACTTC. Translating gives CASSLSSGSYEQYF.

J is TRBJ1-1 and V is TRBV6-6; unclear D gene. Per germline, CDR1 MNHNY and CDR2 SVGAGI (reference sequence). Trimming stripped 5 bases from V and 1 base from J, with 14 bases between. The CDR3 sequence is 15 residues long. CDR3 DNA: TGTGCCAGCAGTCCGTCGGGGATGAGGAACACTGAAGCTTTCTTT. Translation gives CASSPSGMRNTEAFF.

V is TRBV3-1 (or the pseudogene TRBV3-2) and J is TRBJ1-5; possibly TRBD1 for D (6 bases). Germline assignment: CDR1 LGHDT and CDR2 YNNKEL (reference sequence). The CDR3 is made up of 14 amino acids. V was cut by 4 bases and J by 1 base, with 8 bases left in between. This chain's CDR3 is CASSRQESNQPQHF. The CDR3 nucleotides read TGTGCCAGCAGCCGACAGGAGAGCAATCAGCCCCAGCATTTT.

V and J are TRBV5-5 and TRBJ2-5, with D hard to call. The germline V gene encodes CDR1 SGHKS and CDR2 YYEKEE (reference sequence). There are 15 residues in the CDR3. V was trimmed by 0 bases and J by 1 base, leaving 10 bases between them. As DNA, the CDR3 is TGTGCCAGCAGCTTGGCCTGGGCAGCCCAAGAGACCCAGTACTTC. Protein: CASSLAWAAQETQYF. Full variable domain (rest looked up from reference TRBV5-5 and TRBJ2-5): DAGVTQSPTHLIKTRGQQVTLRCSPISGHKSVSWYQQVLGQGPQFIFQYYEKEERGRGNFPDRFSARQFPNYSSELNVNALLLGDSALYLCASSLAWAAQETQYFGPGTRLLVL.

This clone has only one observation. The V and J genes are TRBV27 and TRBJ2-3, with TRBD1 matching 7 bases. CDR3 length: 16 amino acids. The junction had 8 bases not matched to a gene; V was cut back by 3 bases and J by 2 bases. In germline, CDR1 is MNHEY, CDR2 SMNVEV (reference sequence). CDR3 amino acids: CASSFTGTATTDTQYF. The CDR3 region has the DNA TGTGCCAGCAGTTTTACCGGGACAGCAACCACAGATACGCAGTATTTT.

This clone appeared a single time. The chain employs TRBV5-1 and TRBJ2-1; D uncertain. This CDR3 comprises 14 residues. Germline CDR1 and CDR2: SGHRS and YFSETQ. V shed 3 bases and J shed 7 bases, with 14 bases lying between them. The CDR3 DNA reads TGCGCCAGCAGCTCCAGTGACCTGAGGAATGAGCAGTTCTTC. Translated, it gives CASSSSDLRNEQFF.

This clone has a single count. The chain uses TRBV28 and TRBJ1-3; D call uncertain. This CDR3 is built from 14 residues. Germline lookup yields CDR1 MDHEN and CDR2 SYDVKM. V lost 6 bases and J lost 0, with 9 bases in between. The CDR3 region is CASSLDGSGNTIYF. The CDR3 coding sequence is TGTGCCAGCAGCCTAGACGGCTCTGGAAACACCATATATTTT. The variable domain in full, completed from reference TRBV28 and TRBJ1-3, reads DVKVTQSSRYLVKRTGEKVFLECVQDMDHENMFWYRQDPGLGLRLIYFSYDVKMKEKGDIPEGYSVSREKKERFSLILESASTNQTSMYLCASSLDGSGNTIYFGEGSWLTVV.

This clone occurred a few times. The chain carries TRBV7-9 and TRBJ2-3; D unresolved. V was clipped by 6 bases and J by 4 bases, with 11 bases between them. There are 13 residues in the CDR3. CDR1 is SEHNR and CDR2 is FQNEAQ in the germline V gene (reference sequence). In nucleotides, the CDR3 is TGTGCCAGCAGTCCCAAGGCGGCAGATACGCAGTATTTT. Its translation is CASSPKAADTQYF. Combining the CDR3 with reference TRBV7-9 and TRBJ2-3 gives the whole variable domain DTGVSQNPRHKITKRGQNVTFRCDPISEHNRLYWYRQTLGQGPEFLTYFQNEAQLEKSRLLSDRFSAERPKGSFSTLEIQRTEQGDSAMYLCASSPKAADTQYFGPGTRLTVL.

This clone was seen only a few times. This chain uses TRBV7-9 with TRBJ2-3, with a tentative D call TRBD2 (5 bases). This CDR3 contains 14 residues. Per the germline V gene, CDR1 is SEHNR and CDR2 is FQNEAQ (reference sequence). V was shortened by 5 bases and J by 2 bases, with 11 bases between the two germline ends. CDR3 DNA sequence: TGTGCCAGCAGCATGGCCGGGAACACAGATACGCAGTATTTT. This encodes CASSMAGNTDTQYF.

The chain couples TRBV25-1 to TRBJ2-7; TRBD2 agrees at 7 bases. Germline V gene lookup returns CDR1 MGHDK and CDR2 SYGVNS. V shed 11 bases and J 0 bases; nucleotides not matched to a gene: 7. The length of the CDR3 is 13 residues. The CDR3 loop reads CAPRSGDSYEQYF. CDR3 nucleotide sequence: TGTGCCCCAAGGAGCGGGGACTCCTACGAGCAGTACTTC.

V and J are TRBV2 and TRBJ2-7; 9 nucleotides line up with TRBD1. The CDR3 runs to 15 residues. Germline V CDR1 and CDR2: SNHLY, FYNNEI. Trimming took 6 bases from V and 2 from J; bases not matched to a gene: 8. CDR3 bases: TGTGCCAGCAGGCTGGGACAGGGTCCAGCCTACGAGCAGTACGTC. Amino acid sequence: CASRLGQGPAYEQYV.

This clone was seen a few times. This chain joins TRBV7-2 and TRBJ2-7; D is unclear. The germline gives CDR1 SGHTA, CDR2 FQGNSA. CDR3 length: 14 residues. The germline V and J ends were trimmed by 5 bases and 0 bases, with 11 bases remaining between them. The CDR3 DNA is TGTGCCAGCAGCAAACAGACAAACTCCTACGAGCAGTACTTC. It specifies CASSKQTNSYEQYF.